These 24 T cell receptor beta chains share one sample of origin, sequenced in a study of blood T cells in healthy people across ages. Sample-barcoded 5' priming and a J-beta primer mix drove a second PCR of roughly 7 to 11 cycles. TCRdb reprocessed the 5' RACE reads with MiXCR, giving one entry per CDR3 protein. Here the sample spans 1.5 million or so distinct CDR3 sequences, 40% to 50% being singletons. The sample consisted of blood. These receptors all come from a woman between 18 and 29 years old in good health.

The chain is built from TRBV11-2 and TRBJ2-1; D ambiguous. Trimming removed 4 bases at V and 0 bases at J, with 10 bases between. The CDR3 covers 15 residues. Germline V gene data show CDR1 as SGHAT and CDR2 as FQNNGV. The CDR3 nucleotides read TGTGCCAGCAGCTCCGGACCTGGCTCCTACAATGAGCAGTTCTTC. It encodes CASSSGPGSYNEQFF.

In regard to this clonotype: At one end the junction does not follow the germline gene, possibly because of a read error. The V call is TRBV29-1, the J call TRBJ1-5; D is uncertain. This CDR3 has 13 amino acids. CDR1 and CDR2 from the germline V gene are SQVTM and ANQGSEA. The DNA for the CDR3 is TGCAGCGTTGCGGAGGATAGCAATCATCCCCAGCATTTT. Translated, it gives CSVAEDSNHPQHF.

This clonotype was counted only a few times. The gene calls are TRBV6-1 and TRBJ1-4; D not certain. The CDR3 contains 14 residues. V was trimmed by 1 base and J by 3 bases, leaving 6 bases between them. Germline CDR1 MNHNS, CDR2 SASEGT. The CDR3 DNA reads as TGTGCCAGCAGTGAAGAGGTTTCTAATGAAAAACTGTTTTTT. Translation gives CASSEEVSNEKLFF.

This clonotype was seen only a few times. The J gene is TRBJ2-1, the V gene TRBV2; 11 bases fit TRBD2. Germline V gene data show CDR1 as SNHLY and CDR2 as FYNNEI. CDR3 length: 15 residues. V lost 0 bases, J lost 12 bases, and 7 bases stayed unmatched. This CDR3 is CASSEAPSGRIGQFF. CDR3 sequence (DNA): TGTGCCAGCAGTGAAGCACCTAGCGGGAGGATTGGGCAGTTCTTC. The full variable domain, rest sourced from reference TRBV2 and TRBJ2-1, is EPEVTQTPSHQVTQMGQEVILRCVPISNHLYFYWYRQILGQKVEFLVSFYNNEISEKSEIFDDQFSVERPDGSNFTLKIRSTKLEDSAMYFCASSEAPSGRIGQFFGPGTRLTVL.

This rearrangement joins TRBV6-6 to TRBJ1-1, with a weak D call TRBD1 (5 bases). With 3 bases removed from V and 4 bases from J, the gap between germline ends came to 15 bases. Germline-derived CDR1 and CDR2 are MNHNY and SVGAGI (reference sequence). This CDR3 contains 15 residues. In nucleotides, the CDR3 is TGTGCCAGCAGTTATTCCGAGGGGTCGGGCACTGAAGCTTTCTTT. This sequence encodes CASSYSEGSGTEAFF.

This clonotype was seen only a few times. The gene calls are TRBV7-9 and TRBJ1-1, with D possibly being TRBD1 (5 bases). The V and J ends lost 6 bases and 7 bases respectively, with 15 bases between them. From germline, CDR1 is SEHNR and CDR2 FQNEAQ (reference sequence). The CDR3 length is 13 residues. The CDR3 here is CASSFGGEGEAFF. The DNA for the CDR3 is TGTGCCAGCAGTTTTGGGGGGGAAGGTGAAGCTTTCTTT.

Only a few counts were recorded for this clonotype. This chain joins TRBV20-1 and TRBJ2-7, with TRBD2 matching 8 bases. The J call may be incorrect, as the DNA end agrees better with TRBJ2-5. The CDR3 has 14 amino acids. CDR1 and CDR2 (germline): DFQATT, SNEGSKA (reference sequence). As DNA, the CDR3 is TGCAGTGCTAGACAGGGACTAGGTTACGAGACCCAGTACTTC. This translates into CSARQGLGYETQYF.

As regards this clonotype: Germline and junction disagree at one end, which may indicate a read error. This chain uses TRBV5-1 with TRBJ2-7; D unresolved. The CDR3 has 13 amino acids. From germline, CDR1 is SGHRS and CDR2 YFSETQ. DNA for the CDR3: TGCGCCAGCGGCTTGCCAGGAACTTACGAGCAGTACTTC. Translated, it gives CASGLPGTYEQYF.

V is TRBV7-2 and J is TRBJ2-3; maybe TRBD1 (6 bases). CDR1 and CDR2 (germline): SGHTA, FQGNSA. Trimming left V 5 bases short and J 4 bases short, with 16 bases between. This CDR3 is built from 15 residues. Here the CDR3 reads CASSTRTAGSDTQYF. The CDR3 DNA reads as TGTGCCAGCAGCACCCGGACAGCAGGGTCAGATACGCAGTATTTT.

V usage is TRBV20-1 and J usage is TRBJ2-3; 11 bases fit TRBD2. The CDR3 spans 17 residues. J was trimmed by 0 bases and V by 5 bases; bases with no gene match: 10. Germline V gene lookup returns CDR1 DFQATT and CDR2 SNEGSKA (reference sequence). The CDR3 nucleotides read TGCAGTGCTTCAAAGGCTAGCGGGGGGACTAGCACAGATACGCAGTATTTT. Protein product: CSASKASGGTSTDTQYF.

This rearrangement joins TRBV2 to TRBJ2-1, with 15 bases aligning to TRBD2. Trimming at V came to 6 bases and at J to 7 bases, leaving 4 bases not matched to a gene. The CDR3 is made up of 15 amino acids. Germline values: CDR1 SNHLY, CDR2 FYNNEI. CDR3 protein: CASRLGTSGRNEQFF. In DNA form, the CDR3 reads TGTGCCAGCAGGCTTGGGACTAGCGGGAGGAATGAGCAGTTCTTC.

This chain links TRBV6-2 or TRBV6-3 with TRBJ2-1; D gene ambiguous. This CDR3 is 14 amino acids long. Germline lookup yields CDR1 MNHEY and CDR2 SVGEGT. Trimming stripped 1 base from V and 5 bases from J, with 9 bases between. The CDR3 nucleotides are TGTGCCAGCAGTTACTTCAAAGGAGACAATGAGCAGTTCTTC. Amino acid sequence: CASSYFKGDNEQFF.

This clonotype was recorded a few times. The chain has TRBV7-2 and TRBJ2-3, with D maybe TRBD1 (6 bases). V shed 4 bases and J shed 1 base, with 9 bases lying between them. This CDR3 has 14 amino acids. Germline lookup yields CDR1 SGHTA and CDR2 FQGNSA. The CDR3 sequence: CASSYGQRTDTQYF. The CDR3 nucleotides are TGTGCCAGCAGCTACGGACAGCGCACAGATACGCAGTATTTT.

The rearrangement uses TRBV14 and TRBJ1-1; D is unresolved. Germline-derived CDR1 and CDR2 are SGHDN and FVKESK. The V end was cut by 6 bases, the J end by 0 bases, with 8 bases between. This CDR3 is built from 13 residues. The CDR3 sequence is CASRQSLNTEAFF. The DNA for the CDR3 is TGTGCCAGCAGACAGTCATTGAACACTGAAGCTTTCTTT.

V gene TRBV7-9 combines with J gene TRBJ2-5; TRBD2 might be the D (5 bases). Germline V gives CDR1 SEHNR, CDR2 FQNEAQ (reference sequence). This CDR3 has 15 amino acids. Trimming stripped 0 bases from V and 11 bases from J, with 19 bases between. CDR3: CASSLARGWLREQYF. The CDR3 DNA reads as TGTGCCAGCAGCTTAGCGCGTGGATGGCTTAGGGAGCAGTACTTC.

This clonotype has a handful of counts. The chain links TRBV5-1 to TRBJ2-1; tentatively, D is TRBD2 (5 bases). This CDR3 comprises 16 residues. The V gene's germline CDR1 is SGHRS and CDR2 YFSETQ. The ends were cut back, 2 bases at V and 5 bases at J, with 17 bases in the middle. CDR3 nucleotide sequence: TGCGCCAGCAGCTTATTCGGTGCGGGTAACGACAATGAGCAGTTCTTC. It is translated as CASSLFGAGNDNEQFF.

Remarks on this clonotype: Here the CDR3 omits its conserved ending phenylalanine or tryptophan, so a read error is the likely source. The chain uses TRBV20-1 and TRBJ2-3; D possibly corresponds to TRBD1 (5 bases). This CDR3 contains 13 residues. Deletions cut 6 bases from V and 0 bases from J, with 10 bases between. Germline V gene sequence: CDR1 DFQATT, CDR2 SNEGSKA (reference sequence). The CDR3 nucleotides are TGCAGTGCCCTGGACACTAGCACAGATACGCAGTATTCT. As protein: CSALDTSTDTQYS.

This clonotype has more than one count but fewer than ten. The J gene is TRBJ2-3, the V gene TRBV29-1, with 9 bases matching TRBD2. The germline CDR1 and CDR2 sequences are SQVTM and ANQGSEA. V gave up 4 bases and J gave up 3 bases; unmatched junction bases: 14. The CDR3 has 17 residues. DNA for the CDR3: TGCAGCGTTGCGGATCCATCCAAGCTAGCGGGGACAGATACGCAGTATTTT. Its protein is CSVADPSKLAGTDTQYF.

The chain carries TRBV27 and TRBJ2-2; tentative D call: TRBD1 (6 bases). The V end lost 9 bases, the J end lost 3 bases, and 23 bases lay between the germline ends. The CDR3 loop spans 17 amino acids. CDR1 is MNHEY and CDR2 is SMNVEV in the germline V gene (reference sequence). Here the CDR3 reads CASTLTGTRLDTGELFF. Here the CDR3 DNA reads TGTGCCAGTACCCTCACGGGGACACGACTGGACACCGGGGAGCTGTTTTTT.

The chain employs TRBV29-1 and TRBJ2-7; no definite D call. Germline assignment: CDR1 SQVTM and CDR2 ANQGSEA. The CDR3 loop spans 13 amino acids. V was trimmed by 6 bases and J by 0 bases, leaving 12 bases between them. CDR3 nucleotide sequence: TGCAGCGTCGCAGACTGGAGCTCCTACGAGCAGTACTTC. As protein: CSVADWSSYEQYF.

The V call is TRBV10-2, the J call TRBJ2-1; a possible D gene is TRBD2 (6 bases). The V gene's germline CDR1 is WSHSY and CDR2 SAAADI. V was cut by 3 bases and J by 7 bases, with 16 bases left in between. The CDR3 consists of 15 residues. The CDR3 is CASSERAGWGNEQFF. For the CDR3, the DNA is TGCGCCAGCAGTGAACGGGCGGGGTGGGGTAATGAGCAGTTCTTC.

The rearrangement links TRBV5-7 to TRBJ1-1; the match to TRBD1 covers 7 bases. TRBV5-7 qualifies as an ORF whose function is uncertain. Losses at the gene ends were 4 bases for V and 3 bases for J; bases not matched to a gene: 6. The CDR3 covers 14 residues. The DNA of the CDR3 is TGTGCCAGCAGCCATGACAGGGCGGACACTGAAGCTTTCTTT. Translating it yields CASSHDRADTEAFF.

This CDR3 reads CSAQTPGSNTGELFF. The CDR3 DNA follows: TGCAGCGCCCAGACCCCAGGGAGTAACACCGGGGAGCTGTTTTTT. The J gene is TRBJ2-2, the V gene TRBV29-1, with D possibly called TRBD1 or TRBD2 (5 bases each). The V end lost 7 bases, the J end lost 2 bases, and 17 bases lay between the germline ends. CDR1 is SQVTM, CDR2 ANQGSEA, per germline. The CDR3 runs to 15 residues.

This clonotype has more than one count but fewer than ten. The chain has TRBV5-1 and TRBJ2-2, with TRBD2 as a possible D gene (5 bases). Looked up from germline, CDR1 is SGHRS and CDR2 is YFSETQ. Trimming pared 0 bases from V and 2 bases from J, leaving 8 bases between. This CDR3 has 15 amino acids. CDR3 loop: CASSLDGRNTGELFF. The CDR3 DNA sequence: TGCGCCAGCAGCTTGGATGGGAGAAACACCGGGGAGCTGTTTTTT.